What follows are 28 T cell receptor beta chains derived from one specimen sequenced in a study of CD8+CD57+ T cells in acquired aplastic anemia. The TCR beta profiling, which covered VDJ combination and CDR3 sequence, was carried out using genomic DNA as the template. One entry per CDR3 protein results from TCRdb running MiXCR on the reads. The sample yields about 470,000 distinct CDR3 sequences, over 25% seen once. It was patients with CD8+CD57+ cell expansion by flow cytometry who were chosen for sequencing. The sequenced material came from sorted CD4+, CD8+, or CD8+CD57+ T cells (not recorded which) from PBMCs. Every receptor here comes from a human donor with aplastic anemia.

The genes are TRBV5-5 and TRBJ1-1; 9 nucleotides line up with TRBD1. Germline CDR1 SGHKS, CDR2 YYEKEE (reference sequence). This CDR3 is 15 amino acids long. The V gene end was trimmed by 4 bases and the J gene end by 1 base; junction bases not matched to a gene: 5. CDR3 bases: TGTGCCAGCAGCCGGGACAGGGAGGAGAACACTGAAGCTTTCTTT. Amino acid sequence: CASSRDREENTEAFF. The entire variable domain, with the rest obtained from reference TRBV5-5 and TRBJ1-1, is as follows: DAGVTQSPTHLIKTRGQQVTLRCSPISGHKSVSWYQQVLGQGPQFIFQYYEKEERGRGNFPDRFSARQFPNYSSELNVNALLLGDSALYLCASSRDREENTEAFFGQGTRLTVV.

V gene TRBV2 combines with J gene TRBJ1-6; D remains unclear. This CDR3 is 15 amino acids long. Trimming cost V 5 bases and J 7 bases, with 15 bases left between them. CDR1 is SNHLY and CDR2 is FYNNEI in the germline V gene. The CDR3 region is CASSLVGRQNSPLHF. DNA of the CDR3: TGTGCCAGCAGTTTAGTCGGACGGCAGAATTCACCCCTCCACTTT. Supplemented by reference TRBV2 and TRBJ1-6, the full variable domain reads EPEVTQTPSHQVTQMGQEVILRCVPISNHLYFYWYRQILGQKVEFLVSFYNNEISEKSEIFDDQFSVERPDGSNFTLKIRSTKLEDSAMYFCASSLVGRQNSPLHFGNGTRLTVT.

Notes on this clonotype: Just one base apart from a much larger clone, this may be a read error. The chain combines TRBV19 with TRBJ1-2, with a possible D match to TRBD1 (6 bases). This CDR3 has 15 residues. Looked up from germline, CDR1 is LNHDA and CDR2 is SQIVND (reference sequence). With 5 bases removed from V and 4 bases from J, the gap between germline ends came to 17 bases. CDR3 protein: CASSPSEDRTYGYTF. The CDR3 nucleotides read TGTGCCAGTAGTCCCTCCGAAGACAGGACCTATGGCTACACCTTC. The full variable domain, with the rest looked up from reference TRBV19 and TRBJ1-2, is DGGITQSPKYLFRKEGQNVTLSCEQNLNHDAMYWYRQDPGQGLRLIYYSQIVNDFQKGDIAEGYSVSREKKESFPLTVTSAQKNPTAFYLCASSPSEDRTYGYTFGSGTRLTVV.

In its sample, this clonotype was seen once. The J gene is TRBJ1-2, the V gene TRBV24-1; 8 bases are a match to TRBD1. CDR3 length equals 16 residues. J was trimmed by 6 bases and V by 3 bases; bases with no gene match: 11. The germline gives CDR1 KGHDR, CDR2 SFDVKD. CDR3 protein: CATSDPGQGMYHGYTF. In nucleotides, the CDR3 is TGTGCCACCAGTGATCCTGGACAGGGAATGTACCATGGCTACACCTTC.

This clonotype was observed at least ten times. CDR3 sequence (DNA): TGTGCCAGCAAAGGACTAGCGGGATTTCTAGATACGCAGTATTTT. Translated, it gives CASKGLAGFLDTQYF. The chain uses TRBV2 and TRBJ2-3, with 12 bases fitting TRBD2. The junction had 7 bases not matched to a gene; V was cut back by 7 bases and J by 5 bases. This CDR3 has 15 residues. Germline CDR1 and CDR2: SNHLY and FYNNEI.

This clonotype has a count of ten or more. This sequence joins TRBV4-1 and TRBJ1-2; D ambiguous. In germline, CDR1 is MGHRA, CDR2 YSYEKL. V lost 0 bases and J 4 bases, leaving 6 bases between the germline ends. The CDR3 loop spans 13 amino acids. This chain's CDR3 is CASSQEASYGYTF. CDR3 DNA sequence: TGCGCCAGCAGCCAAGAGGCAAGCTATGGCTACACCTTC.

Ten or more counts support this clonotype. The V call is TRBV9, the J call TRBJ1-5; D is unclear. Trimming left V 0 bases short and J 5 bases short, with 6 bases between. Germline-derived CDR1 and CDR2 are SGDLS and YYNGEE. The CDR3 totals 13 residues. The CDR3 sequence: CASSVVPDQPQHF. In DNA form, the CDR3 reads TGTGCCAGCAGCGTAGTACCGGATCAGCCCCAGCATTTT.

This clonotype is a singleton in its sample. This rearrangement joins TRBV25-1 to TRBJ1-2; D is ambiguous. V was clipped by 2 bases and J by 8 bases, with 9 bases between them. CDR3 length equals 12 residues. Germline assignment: CDR1 MGHDK and CDR2 SYGVNS. CDR3: CASSERRSGYTF. CDR3 DNA sequence: TGTGCCAGCAGTGAAAGGCGCTCGGGCTACACCTTC.

This clonotype was counted many times. This sequence joins TRBV2 and TRBJ2-3; 11 positions match TRBD2. Germline values: CDR1 SNHLY, CDR2 FYNNEI. The V gene end was trimmed by 5 bases and the J gene end by 6 bases; junction bases not matched to a gene: 7. This CDR3 comprises 15 residues. The CDR3 DNA reads as TGTGCCAGCAGTCGTAGCGGGGGGGAAAACGATACGCAGTATTTT. This codes for CASSRSGGENDTQYF. Drawing the rest from reference TRBV2 and TRBJ2-3, the complete variable domain is EPEVTQTPSHQVTQMGQEVILRCVPISNHLYFYWYRQILGQKVEFLVSFYNNEISEKSEIFDDQFSVERPDGSNFTLKIRSTKLEDSAMYFCASSRSGGENDTQYFGPGTRLTVL.

This clonotype was found a few times. The V and J genes are TRBV11-3 and TRBJ2-1; TRBD2 matches 7 bases. The CDR3 runs to 13 residues. V shed 2 bases and J 14 bases; nucleotides not matched to a gene: 9. In germline, CDR1 is SGHNT, CDR2 YENEEA. The CDR3 region has the DNA TGTGCCAGCAGCTTAAACACTGCGGGGGAGGAGTTCTTC. Protein sequence: CASSLNTAGEEFF.

This clonotype was seen ten or more times. This chain uses TRBV6-4 with TRBJ1-6; weak D call: TRBD1 (5 bases). Trimming pared 3 bases from V and 7 bases from J, leaving 13 bases between. Germline V gene lookup returns CDR1 MRHNA and CDR2 SNTAGT. The CDR3 sequence is 15 residues long. The CDR3 spells CASSELAGTNSPLHF. CDR3 nucleotides: TGTGCCAGCAGTGAACTCGCAGGGACGAATTCACCCCTCCACTTT.

There are many counts of this clonotype. The genes are TRBV19 and TRBJ1-1; a weak D match, TRBD1 (6 bases). Germline V CDR1 and CDR2: LNHDA, SQIVND (reference sequence). V was clipped by 3 bases and J by 5 bases, with 10 bases between them. The CDR3 length is 13 residues. CDR3 DNA sequence: TGTGCCAGTAGTATGGGACAAGGGACTGAAGCTTTCTTT. Its protein product is CASSMGQGTEAFF.

CDR3 sequence reads: CASSRGGQGQPQHF. The CDR3 DNA sequence: TGTGCCAGCAGCCGAGGCGGACAGGGGCAGCCCCAGCATTTT. The chain couples TRBV3-1 to TRBJ1-5; TRBD1 agrees at 9 bases. With V trimmed by 4 bases and J by 7 bases, 5 bases remained unmatched. There are 14 residues in the CDR3. Looked up from germline, CDR1 is LGHDT and CDR2 is YNNKEL (reference sequence).

The gene calls are TRBV10-3 and TRBJ1-5, with D tentatively TRBD1 (5 bases). Trimming stripped 6 bases from V and 3 bases from J, with 15 bases between. The germline CDR1 and CDR2 sequences are ENHRY and SYGVKD. This CDR3 contains 15 residues. Here the CDR3 DNA reads TGTGCCATCAGGTCCGGGACGGGGGACAATCAGCCCCAGCATTTT. The encoded protein is CAIRSGTGDNQPQHF.

In this sample, this clonotype turned up many times. The chain has TRBV5-1 and TRBJ1-2; tentative D call: TRBD1 (5 bases). The CDR3 contains 18 residues. V lost 0 bases, J lost 5 bases, and 23 bases lay in between. Germline CDR1 SGHRS, CDR2 YFSETQ. The CDR3 DNA is TGCGCCAGCAGCTTGGGTCCAGGGACCCTCACCGTCGAGTATGGCTACACCTTC. Amino acids: CASSLGPGTLTVEYGYTF.

The CDR3 here is CSAGDSLYGYTF. DNA for the CDR3: TGCAGTGCTGGGGACAGTCTCTATGGCTACACCTTC. This chain connects TRBV20-1 to TRBJ1-2, with 7 bases identical to TRBD1. V lost 5 bases and J lost 4; bases outside the gene matches: 4. Germline lookup yields CDR1 DFQATT and CDR2 SNEGSKA (reference sequence). The CDR3 length is 12 residues.

The chain carries TRBV7-9 and TRBJ2-7, with TRBD2 matching 9 bases. The CDR3 sequence is 14 residues long. V shed 7 bases and J 3 bases; nucleotides not matched to a gene: 7. Germline CDR1 and CDR2: SEHNR and FQNEAQ (reference sequence). The CDR3 spells CASTIAGELYEQYF. CDR3 DNA: TGTGCCAGCACCATAGCGGGGGAACTCTACGAGCAGTACTTC.

The V gene is TRBV7-2, the J gene TRBJ1-6, with 9 bases fitting TRBD1. CDR3 length equals 16 residues. The V segment lost 0 bases and the J segment 7 bases; nucleotides outside the gene matches: 4. Germline CDR1 SGHTA, CDR2 FQGNSA. CDR3 in DNA: TGTGCCAGCAGCTTAGCGTCCGGGACAGGGAATTCACCCCTCCACTTT. It is translated as CASSLASGTGNSPLHF. The full variable domain, with the rest looked up from reference TRBV7-2 and TRBJ1-6, is GAGVSQSPSNKVTEKGKDVELRCDPISGHTALYWYRQSLGQGLEFLIYFQGNSAPDKSGLPSDRFSAERTGGSVSTLTIQRTQQEDSAVYLCASSLASGTGNSPLHFGNGTRLTVT.

The DNA of the CDR3 is TGTGCCAGCAGTTCCAGGCACAGGGCCTACAATGAGCAGTTCTTC. It codes for CASSSRHRAYNEQFF. This chain joins TRBV12-3 or TRBV12-4 and TRBJ2-1; possibly TRBD1 for D (6 bases). V was trimmed by 4 bases and J by 2 bases, leaving 12 bases between them. The CDR3 contains 15 residues.

J is TRBJ1-1 and V is TRBV19; D gene uncertain. The CDR3 length is 14 residues. Trimming removed 3 bases from V and 4 bases from J, with 12 bases in between. Germline V gives CDR1 LNHDA, CDR2 SQIVND (reference sequence). The CDR3 region is CASSIKGVSTEAFF. The CDR3 nucleotides are TGTGCCAGTAGTATTAAGGGTGTAAGCACTGAAGCTTTCTTT.

This clonotype was seen ten or more times. The chain links TRBV20-1 to TRBJ2-7, with 7 positions matching TRBD2. CDR3 size: 12 residues. The V gene's germline CDR1 is DFQATT and CDR2 SNEGSKA (reference sequence). Trimming at V came to 5 bases and at J to 7 bases, leaving 8 bases not matched to a gene. CDR3 sequence (DNA): TGCAGTGCTTGCCCGACTAGCATGGAGCAGTACTTC. It is translated as CSACPTSMEQYF.

This clonotype has a handful of counts. A much bigger clone sits one base away, suggesting this may be a read error. The V call is TRBV7-6, the J call TRBJ2-7; D is ambiguous. Germline V lookup: CDR1 SGHVS, CDR2 FNYEAQ. Trimming pared 1 base from V and 4 bases from J, leaving 8 bases between. CDR3 length equals 13 residues. The CDR3 here is CASSLGAEYEQYF. The CDR3 DNA reads as TGTGCCAGCAGCTTAGGTGCGGAATACGAGCAGTACTTC.

In this sample, this clonotype turned up many times. The chain links TRBV19 to TRBJ1-1; perhaps TRBD1 as D (6 bases). The CDR3 covers 14 residues. Trimming pared 4 bases from V and 5 bases from J, leaving 14 bases between. Germline V gene lookup returns CDR1 LNHDA and CDR2 SQIVND (reference sequence). The CDR3 bases are TGTGCCAGTAGTACCGAGGGGGGGACGACTGAAGCTTTCTTT. It codes for CASSTEGGTTEAFF.

The CDR3 spells CASSINAAGVNEQFF. The CDR3 DNA sequence: TGTGCCAGTAGTATAAATGCGGCGGGGGTCAATGAGCAGTTCTTC. The chain uses TRBV19 and TRBJ2-1, with 7 nucleotides matching TRBD2. The CDR3 has 15 amino acids. J lost 6 bases, V lost 2 bases, and 7 bases had no gene match. Germline CDR1 reads LNHDA; CDR2 reads SQIVND (reference sequence).

The chain carries TRBV12-5 and TRBJ1-2; tentatively, D is TRBD1 (6 bases). Looked up from germline, CDR1 is LGHNT and CDR2 is FRNRAP. V was shortened by 4 bases and J by 4 bases, with 10 bases between the two germline ends. The CDR3 runs to 13 residues. CDR3: CASGWTVIYGYTF. The CDR3 DNA follows: TGTGCTAGTGGTTGGACAGTCATCTATGGCTACACCTTC.

This clonotype showed up just a few times. CDR3 in DNA: TGCAGTGCTAGAAGGTCTAATGAAAAACTGTTTTTT. Encoded protein: CSARRSNEKLFF. This chain uses TRBV20-1 with TRBJ1-4, with D unclear. CDR1 and CDR2 from the germline V gene are DFQATT and SNEGSKA (reference sequence). Trimming pared 2 bases from V and 3 bases from J, leaving 4 bases between. The CDR3 covers 12 residues.

This clonotype was detected many times. The chain links TRBV9 to TRBJ1-5; D gene unclear. The CDR3 runs to 14 residues. Germline CDR1 and CDR2: SGDLS and YYNGEE. V lost 5 bases, J lost 3 bases, and 12 bases lay in between. CDR3 sequence (DNA): TGTGCCAGCAGTGACCGGGAAGTCAATCAGCCCCAGCATTTT. Translation: CASSDREVNQPQHF.

This clonotype was detected only a few times. Since a much larger clone is just one base distant, this may be a read error. The chain carries TRBV24-1 and TRBJ2-7, with 7 bases identical to TRBD2. The CDR3 extends over 14 amino acids. Germline lookup yields CDR1 KGHDR and CDR2 SFDVKD. The trim removed 6 bases at V and 7 bases at J, leaving 11 bases unmatched. Written as DNA, the CDR3 is TGTGCCACCAGTAGCGGGGCTAGTGTCGATGAGCAGTACTTC. Its protein product is CATSSGASVDEQYF.